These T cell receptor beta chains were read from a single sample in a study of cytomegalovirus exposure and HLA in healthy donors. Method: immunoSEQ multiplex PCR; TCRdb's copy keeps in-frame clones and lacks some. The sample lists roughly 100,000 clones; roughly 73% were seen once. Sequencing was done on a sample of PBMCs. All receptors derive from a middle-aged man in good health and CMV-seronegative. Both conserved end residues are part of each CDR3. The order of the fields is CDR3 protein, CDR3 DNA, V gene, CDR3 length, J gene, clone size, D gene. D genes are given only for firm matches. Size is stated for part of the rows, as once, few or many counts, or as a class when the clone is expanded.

CASRGTGAKDTEAFF,TGTGCCAGCAGAGGGACAGGGGCTAAAGACACTGAAGCTTTCTTT,TRBV6-1,15,TRBJ1-1,many,TRBD1
CASSFVLGQFDTEAFF,TGCGCCAGCAGCTTTGTTCTGGGACAGTTTGACACTGAAGCTTTCTTT,TRBV5-1,16,TRBJ1-1,few,TRBD1
CASSRTGEGGYTF,TGTGCCAGCAGCCGGACAGGGGAGGGTGGCTACACCTTC,TRBV7-2,13,TRBJ1-2,-,TRBD1
CASSASSGGYNEQFF,TGTGCCAGCAGCGCTTCAAGCGGGGGCTACAATGAGCAGTTCTTC,TRBV7-2,15,TRBJ2-1,-,TRBD2
CASSSQYGELFF,TGTGCCAGCAGCTCTCAGTACGGGGAGCTGTTTTTT,TRBV7-6,12,TRBJ2-2,-,-
CASSPRQGPGGELFF,TGTGCCAGCAGCCCTAGACAGGGTCCTGGCGGGGAGCTGTTTTTT,TRBV7-9,15,TRBJ2-2,-,TRBD1
CASSLAHQMAAGNQPQHF,TGTGCCAGCAGCTTAGCCCATCAAATGGCGGCTGGCAATCAGCCCCAGCATTTT,TRBV7-2,18,TRBJ1-5,-,-
CSVVYRGLIGNTIYF,TGCAGCGTTGTTTACAGGGGACTGATTGGAAACACCATATATTTT,TRBV29-1,15,TRBJ1-3,-,TRBD1
CASSLDREETKNIQYF,TGTGCCAGCAGCTTAGATAGGGAGGAAACCAAAAACATTCAGTACTTC,TRBV7-9,16,TRBJ2-4,-,-
CAITRRAGGLADTQYF,TGTGCCATCACGCGTCGGGCGGGGGGGCTCGCAGATACGCAGTATTTT,TRBV10-3,16,TRBJ2-3,-,TRBD2
CASSPILSLGDTGELFF,TGCGCCAGCAGCCCAATCCTGTCACTCGGGGACACCGGGGAGCTGTTTTTT,TRBV4-3,17,TRBJ2-2,few,-
CASSPQTLHTDTQYF,TGCGCCAGCAGCCCCCAGACTCTTCACACAGATACGCAGTATTTT,TRBV5-1,15,TRBJ2-3,-,-
CASSQDFGRGHEKLFF,TGCGCCAGCAGCCAAGACTTCGGCAGGGGGCATGAAAAACTGTTTTTT,TRBV4-1,16,TRBJ1-4,-,TRBD1
CASSGRTGTGYGGYTF,TGTGCCAGCAGCGGTAGAACCGGGACAGGGTACGGTGGCTACACCTTC,TRBV7-9,16,TRBJ1-2,-,TRBD1
CASSSGGQGETQYF,TGTGCCAGCAGCTCGGGGGGCCAGGGAGAGACCCAGTACTTC,TRBV7-7,14,TRBJ2-5,few,-
CASSIDWGQPFRKPQHF,TGTGCCAGTAGTATAGATTGGGGACAGCCATTTAGAAAGCCCCAGCATTTT,TRBV19,17,TRBJ1-5,-,TRBD1
CTSSLSPGGPRDEQYF,TGCACCAGCAGCCTATCCCCGGGGGGGCCTAGAGACGAGCAGTACTTC,TRBV1,16,TRBJ2-7,-,-
CASSLAYGGGITDTQYF,TGTGCCAGCAGCTTAGCGTACGGCGGGGGGATCACAGATACGCAGTATTTT,TRBV7-9,17,TRBJ2-3,-,TRBD2